This T cell receptor beta chain derives from a study of cytomegalovirus exposure and HLA in healthy donors. Study at large: A preliminary data release comprised 80 million to 95 million unique TCRs obtained from HLA-typed donors. Findings and limits, study-wide: Researchers reported that three CMV-associated chains were confirmed in vitro as CMV antigen-specific. Some V segments could not be told apart, so they were left out, TRBV6-2 and TRBV6-3 among them.

PCR used 60 Vbeta primers and 13 Jbeta primers. Produced via immunoSEQ multiplex PCR; TCRdb's table is partial and in-frame only. The sample lists about 190,000 clones; more than 80% were seen once. To note about this clone: Its matching antigen is unknown.

Germline assignment: CDR1 SGHNT and CDR2 YYREEE (reference sequence). There are 14 residues in the CDR3. V was clipped by 2 bases and J by 5 bases; unmatched bases: 5. Sequencing used PBMCs. The sequence was obtained from a woman in her forties or fifties in good health and CMV-seropositive. The V gene is TRBV5-4, the J gene TRBJ2-5, with 8 bases matching TRBD1. CDR3: CASSFGTGRETQYF. DNA for the CDR3: TGTGCCAGCAGCTTCGGGACAGGAAGGGAGACCCAGTACTTC.